Reported below is one T cell receptor (beta chain). Its antigen is unidentified. TCRdb analysed the 5' RACE reads with MiXCR anew, one entry per CDR3 protein. Of some 790,000 distinct CDR3 sequences in the sample, around a sixth were seen once. Germline assignment: CDR1 SGHRS and CDR2 YFSETQ. This CDR3 is 14 amino acids long. V lost 3 bases and J lost 5, with 15 bases in between. This sample is drawn from a study of identical twins. Study-level results: Out-of-frame alpha sequences shared by twins were enriched for low generation probability. Twins' excess sharing was less marked for out-of-frame beta sequences.

This same sample was also taken into another study, of T cells expressing NK-cell markers. That study reports: In several experiments, sorting was confined to alpha-beta TCR T cells through use of an anti-gamma-delta TCR antibody. For about six donors, the dominant NKG2C+ clonotypes made up roughly 1.0-7.5% of their CD8+ T cells.

Material for sequencing was PBMCs. This receptor was obtained from a woman aged 18-30 years in good health. The rearrangement uses TRBV5-1 and TRBJ2-7; maybe TRBD1 (6 bases). The CDR3, as DNA: TGCGCCAGCAGCTGGGCCGGGACATTTAACGAGCAGTACTTC. It codes for CASSWAGTFNEQYF.